Listed below are T cell receptor beta chains from one sample, sequenced in a study of blood T cell repertoires in COVID-19. The protocol was immunoSEQ multiplex PCR, while the TCRdb copy is restricted to in-frame clones and leaves out a portion. The table includes about 220,000 clones, 84% detected once. The sample comprised peripheral blood. The source of these receptors is a woman younger than 45 who had recovered from COVID-19. Both conserved end residues are part of each CDR3. D genes are given only for firm matches. The size field is filled for only some rows; it gives once, few, many or a size class.

. TRBJ2-4 . TRBV28 CAISPATATKNIQYF TGTGCCATCTCTCCGGCTACAGCAACAAAAAACATTCAGTACTTC
. TRBJ2-2 . TRBV29-1 CSSERNTGELFF TGCAGCTCGGAGCGGAACACCGGGGAGCTGTTTTTT
TRBD1 TRBJ1-4 . TRBV18 CASSPRQGYEKLFF TGTGCCAGCTCACCACGACAGGGGTATGAAAAACTGTTTTTT
TRBD1 TRBJ2-5 . TRBV29-1 CSIPRGQETQYF TGCAGTATTCCCAGGGGGCAAGAGACCCAGTACTTC
TRBD1 TRBJ2-6 . TRBV18 CASSPPRDRDLSGANVLTF TGTGCCAGCTCACCACCCCGGGACAGGGACCTTTCTGGGGCCAACGTCCTGACTTTC
. TRBJ1-1 once TRBV11-2 CASSPGNTEAFF TGTGCCAGCAGCCCAGGGAACACTGAAGCTTTCTTT
TRBD1 TRBJ1-1 . TRBV9 CASSVAGQGYTEAFF TGTGCCAGCAGCGTAGCGGGACAGGGATACACTGAAGCTTTCTTT
TRBD1 TRBJ1-1 . TRBV24-1 CATSPGTGEFAEAFF TGTGCCACCAGTCCCGGGACAGGGGAGTTTGCTGAAGCTTTCTTT
. TRBJ2-3 few TRBV7-3 CASSQQGQVTDTQYF TGTGCCAGCAGCCAACAGGGTCAGGTCACAGATACGCAGTATTTT
TRBD1 TRBJ2-2 . TRBV27 CASSRWGQAAGELFF TGTGCCAGCAGTCGATGGGGACAGGCGGCCGGGGAGCTGTTTTTT
TRBD1 TRBJ2-2 . TRBV6-6 CASRSTGDGTGELFF TGTGCCAGCAGATCGACAGGGGACGGCACCGGGGAGCTGTTTTTT
TRBD2 TRBJ2-1 . TRBV9 CASSDRLAVNEQFF TGTGCCAGCAGCGACCGACTAGCGGTAAATGAGCAGTTCTTC
. TRBJ2-1 . TRBV6-5 CASSYSPTSYNEQFF TGTGCCAGCAGTTACTCACCTACCTCCTACAATGAGCAGTTCTTC
TRBD1 TRBJ1-1 . TRBV6-5 CASSSEQGARAEAFF TGTGCCAGCAGTTCCGAACAGGGGGCGCGAGCTGAAGCTTTCTTT
TRBD1 TRBJ1-2 . TRBV6-6 CASRITGANYGYTF TGTGCCAGCAGGATAACAGGGGCAAACTATGGCTACACCTTC
. TRBJ1-1 few TRBV3-1/TRBV3-2 CASSLPGTPAFF TGTGCCAGCAGTCTTCCGGGGACACCCGCTTTCTTT
. TRBJ1-2 . TRBV2 CASPPLILPRGYGYTF TGTGCCAGCCCTCCACTCATCTTACCTCGGGGGTATGGCTACACCTTC
TRBD1 TRBJ1-4 . TRBV5-5 CASSSGQINEKLFF TGTGCCAGCAGCTCGGGACAGATTAATGAAAAACTGTTTTTT
TRBD1 TRBJ1-1 . TRBV5-1 CASSLGGQGSGTPEAFF TGCGCCAGCAGCTTGGGGGGACAGGGCTCGGGCACACCTGAAGCTTTCTTT
. TRBJ1-3 . TRBV7-9 CASSLNIGNTIYF TGTGCCAGCAGCTTAAACATTGGAAACACCATATATTTT
. TRBJ1-2 . TRBV10-3 CAISDLEGNYGYTF TGTGCCATCAGTGACCTGGAGGGGAACTATGGCTACACCTTC
. TRBJ1-5 . TRBV6-1 CASSEGWGRSENQPQHF TGTGCCAGCAGTGAAGGTTGGGGCAGGTCCGAAAATCAGCCCCAGCATTTT
. TRBJ1-1 . TRBV19 CASGDGANTEAFF TGTGCCTCGGGGGATGGGGCGAACACTGAAGCTTTCTTT
TRBD2 TRBJ2-1 . TRBV28 CASSPRLARNSYNEQFF TGTGCCAGCAGTCCCAGACTAGCGAGAAACTCCTACAATGAGCAGTTCTTC
. TRBJ2-4 . TRBV4-1 CASSPILRDLMAKNIQYF TGCGCCAGCAGCCCCATACTTCGTGACTTGATGGCCAAAAACATTCAGTACTTC
. TRBJ2-7 . TRBV24-1 CATSEGAKYEQYF TGTGCCACCAGTGAGGGGGCTAAGTACGAGCAGTACTTC
. TRBJ1-4 . TRBV29-1 CSVVLRANEKLFF TGCAGCGTTGTTCTGAGGGCTAATGAAAAACTGTTTTTT
TRBD2 TRBJ2-1 . TRBV10-3 CAISGPSGGNEQFF TGTGCCATCAGCGGACCCTCCGGGGGGAATGAGCAGTTCTTC
. TRBJ1-4 . TRBV5-1 CASSPARGNEKLFF TGCGCCAGCAGCCCTGCCAGGGGAAATGAAAAACTGTTTTTT
TRBD1 TRBJ1-2 . TRBV7-9 CASSYDDRDRVHGYTF TGTGCCAGCAGTTACGATGACCGGGACAGGGTACATGGCTACACCTTC
TRBD2 TRBJ2-5 once TRBV28 CASSVLTAGAETQYF TGTGCCAGCAGTGTCCTAACAGCGGGAGCAGAGACCCAGTACTTC
TRBD1 TRBJ1-6 few TRBV9 CASNMAGGNSPLHF TGTGCCAGCAACATGGCAGGGGGTAATTCACCCCTCCACTTT
. TRBJ2-5 . TRBV19 CASRRGLETQYF TGTGCCAGTAGGAGGGGACTCGAGACCCAGTACTTC
TRBD1 TRBJ2-5 . TRBV29-1 CSGTGGSSQETQYF TGCAGCGGAACAGGGGGCTCCTCTCAAGAGACCCAGTACTTC
. TRBJ2-7 once TRBV21-1 CASSKERTGGFEQYF TGTGCCAGCAGCAAAGAGAGGACAGGGGGCTTCGAGCAGTACTTC
. TRBJ2-5 . TRBV7-6 CASSPTVIGGGETQYF TGTGCCAGCAGCCCAACGGTGATAGGGGGAGGGGAGACCCAGTACTTC
. TRBJ1-1 . TRBV14 CASSQELSGDPEAFF TGTGCCAGCAGCCAAGAATTGTCGGGGGACCCTGAAGCTTTCTTT
TRBD1 TRBJ1-2 . TRBV5-4 CASSPTGSAYGYTF TGTGCCAGCAGCCCGACAGGGAGCGCCTATGGCTACACCTTC
. TRBJ2-7 . TRBV7-2 CASSFISQGGYEQYF TGTGCCAGCAGCTTTATATCCCAGGGGGGCTACGAGCAGTACTTC
. TRBJ2-7 . TRBV28 CASSRDTRQYF TGTGCCAGCAGTCGAGACACCCGACAGTACTTC
. TRBJ2-5 once TRBV7-8 CASSLEVAEGETQYF TGTGCCAGCAGCTTAGAGGTAGCGGAGGGAGAGACCCAGTACTTC
TRBD2 TRBJ2-7 . TRBV7-9 CASSPRPGTSGLGEQYF TGTGCCAGCAGCCCCCGCCCCGGGACTAGCGGCCTCGGGGAGCAGTACTTC
. TRBJ2-1 . TRBV28 CASSYLSINSYNEQFF TGTGCCAGCAGCTATCTTTCCATTAACTCCTACAATGAGCAGTTCTTC
. TRBJ2-4 once TRBV10-3 CAIGVIAKNIQYF TGTGCCATAGGGGTGATAGCCAAAAACATTCAGTACTTC
TRBD2 TRBJ2-2 once TRBV7-3 CASSPLAGGTGELFF TGTGCCAGCAGCCCACTAGCGGGAGGCACCGGGGAGCTGTTTTTT
TRBD2 TRBJ2-1 . TRBV3-1/TRBV3-2 CASSQAASGNIAYNEQFF TGTGCCAGCAGCCAAGCGGCTAGCGGGAATATAGCTTACAATGAGCAGTTCTTC
. TRBJ2-1 . TRBV7-3 CASSSTGSSYNEQFF TGTGCCAGCAGCTCCACAGGGAGCTCCTACAATGAGCAGTTCTTC
TRBD2 TRBJ2-1 once TRBV19 CASSIRTSGHYNEQFF TGTGCCAGTAGTATTAGGACTAGCGGACACTACAATGAGCAGTTCTTC
. TRBJ2-5 . TRBV30 CAWMGRTETQYF TGTGCCTGGATGGGGAGGACAGAGACCCAGTACTTC
TRBD2 TRBJ2-1 . TRBV19 CASSITSGKSYNEQFF TGTGCCAGTAGTATAACTAGCGGGAAATCCTACAATGAGCAGTTCTTC
TRBD2 TRBJ2-1 . TRBV5-1 CASSLLAGGPLEQFF TGCGCCAGCAGCCTATTAGCGGGAGGGCCGCTCGAGCAGTTCTTC
. TRBJ2-2 . TRBV11-3 CASSSLGGVGRGELFF TGTGCCAGCAGCTCCCTAGGAGGGGTCGGCCGAGGGGAGCTGTTTTTT
. TRBJ2-1 . TRBV27 CASSFTRGLVEQFF TGTGCCAGCAGCTTCACACGGGGGTTGGTTGAGCAGTTCTTC
TRBD2 TRBJ2-1 . TRBV7-2 CASSLPFRAGEHNEQFF TGTGCCAGCAGCCTACCCTTTAGGGCGGGAGAGCACAATGAGCAGTTCTTC
TRBD1 TRBJ1-2 . TRBV28 CASRGDRGNGYTF TGTGCCAGCAGGGGGGACAGGGGGAATGGCTACACCTTC